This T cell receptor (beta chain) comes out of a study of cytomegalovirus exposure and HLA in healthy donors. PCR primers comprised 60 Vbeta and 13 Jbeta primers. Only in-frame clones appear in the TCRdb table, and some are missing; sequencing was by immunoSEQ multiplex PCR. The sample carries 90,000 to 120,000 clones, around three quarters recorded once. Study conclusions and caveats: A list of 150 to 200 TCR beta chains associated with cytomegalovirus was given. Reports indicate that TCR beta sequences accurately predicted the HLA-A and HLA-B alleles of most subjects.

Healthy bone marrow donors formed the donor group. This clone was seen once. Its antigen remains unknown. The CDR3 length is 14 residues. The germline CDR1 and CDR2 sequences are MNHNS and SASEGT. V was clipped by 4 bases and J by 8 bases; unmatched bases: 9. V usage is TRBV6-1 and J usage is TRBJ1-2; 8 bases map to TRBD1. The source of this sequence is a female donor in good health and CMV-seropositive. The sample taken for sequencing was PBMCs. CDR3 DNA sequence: TGTGCCAGCAGTGCCAGGGGGCGCTTCTACGGCTACACCTTC. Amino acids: CASSARGRFYGYTF.